The entry below describes one TCR beta chain. Its antigen is not identified. Assay used: immunoSEQ multiplex PCR; TCRdb lists only in-frame clones, some missing. This sample has about 140,000 clones; about 89% occur once, and the top ten carry about 3%. These data belong to a study of T cell responses to AZD1222 COVID-19 vaccine. Across the whole study: Researchers grouped second doses given at about 4 or about 12 weeks into one pool.

Study-level findings and limits: At baseline, just a handful of AZD1222 recipients tested seropositive. The reported proportion of spike-specific TCRs targeting unmutated variant regions was nearly half.

This CDR3 region has 13 residues. The V and J ends lost 5 bases and 7 bases, in that order; junction bases with no gene match: 4. Germline CDR1 LNHDA, CDR2 SQIVND (reference sequence). The sample in question was peripheral blood, obtained on day 0 of AZD1222 vaccination. This clonotype originated in an adult in good health. This rearrangement joins TRBV19 to TRBJ2-1, with 8 nucleotides matching TRBD2. The CDR3: CASSERGWNEQFF. CDR3 in DNA: TGTGCCAGTAGTGAGCGGGGGTGGAATGAGCAGTTCTTC. The entire variable domain, with the rest obtained from reference TRBV19 and TRBJ2-1, is as follows: DGGITQSPKYLFRKEGQNVTLSCEQNLNHDAMYWYRQDPGQGLRLIYYSQIVNDFQKGDIAEGYSVSREKKESFPLTVTSAQKNPTAFYLCASSERGWNEQFFGPGTRLTVL.